These 26 T cell receptor beta chains were sequenced from one sample in a study of human T cells and chemical hapten exposure. One entry per CDR3 protein, called by TCRdb with MiXCR from the RACE reads. The data show about 71,000 distinct CDR3 sequences, approximately 9.4% seen once. Time point in this sample: patch test 1, 2 weeks after DPC sensitization. Documented treatment: therapeutic diphenylcyclopropenone sensitization with weekly scalp DPC. The sample consisted of whole blood, taken in connection with sensitization to the hapten diphenylcyclopropenone (DPC). These TCRs come from a woman in her forties with alopecia areata. Some clones in this sample may be carry-over from other donors' samples.

This clonotype was recorded a few times. The CDR3 protein is CASSYGTSYEQYF. The CDR3, as DNA: TGTGCCAGCAGCTACGGGACATCCTACGAGCAGTACTTC. The chain recombines TRBV7-2 with TRBJ2-7; TRBD1 might be the D (6 bases). The CDR3 loop spans 13 amino acids. Trimming removed 4 bases at V and 1 base at J, with 8 bases between. The V gene's germline CDR1 is SGHTA and CDR2 FQGNSA. Variable domain in full (rest from reference TRBV7-2 and TRBJ2-7): GAGVSQSPSNKVTEKGKDVELRCDPISGHTALYWYRQSLGQGLEFLIYFQGNSAPDKSGLPSDRFSAERTGGSVSTLTIQRTQQEDSAVYLCASSYGTSYEQYFGPGTRLTVT.

This clonotype was counted many times. The gene calls are TRBV9 and TRBJ1-5; D might be TRBD1 (6 bases). The CDR3 is made up of 15 amino acids. Germline CDR1 reads SGDLS; CDR2 reads YYNGEE. With 0 bases removed from V and 4 bases from J, the gap between germline ends came to 11 bases. CDR3 coding DNA: TGTGCCAGCAGCGTAGAGGCAGGGGAGAATCAGCCCCAGCATTTT. Protein sequence: CASSVEAGENQPQHF. The full variable domain, with the rest looked up from reference TRBV9 and TRBJ1-5, is DSGVTQTPKHLITATGQRVTLRCSPRSGDLSVYWYQQSLDQGLQFLIQYYNGEERAKGNILERFSAQQFPDLHSELNLSSLELGDSALYFCASSVEAGENQPQHFGDGTRLSIL.

This clonotype was recorded at least ten times. This rearrangement joins TRBV6-6 to TRBJ1-2, with 8 positions matching TRBD1. Germline V gene sequence: CDR1 MNHNY, CDR2 SVGAGI (reference sequence). With V trimmed by 8 bases and J by 4 bases, 3 bases remained unmatched. CDR3 length equals 12 residues. The CDR3 reads CASGQGGYGYTF. The CDR3, as DNA: TGTGCCAGCGGACAGGGAGGCTATGGCTACACCTTC.

This clonotype was observed many times. This chain uses TRBV6-1 with TRBJ1-4; D is uncertain. Germline assignment: CDR1 MNHNS and CDR2 SASEGT. CDR3 length: 15 amino acids. Trimming left V 3 bases short and J 1 base short, with 9 bases between. CDR3 DNA sequence: TGTGCCAGCAGTGAGACACACCGAACTAATGAAAAACTGTTTTTT. Its translation: CASSETHRTNEKLFF.

This clonotype has a count of ten or more. The CDR3 DNA sequence: TGTGCCAGCAGCCCCGTCCAGAGCAATCAGCCCCAGCATTTT. This gives the protein CASSPVQSNQPQHF. The chain couples TRBV6-2 or TRBV6-3 to TRBJ1-5; D is uncertain. The germline CDR1 and CDR2 sequences are MNHEY and SVGEGT. The CDR3 extends over 14 amino acids. Trimming stripped 6 bases from V and 1 base from J, with 10 bases between.

In this sample, this clonotype turned up many times. The rearrangement uses TRBV5-8 and TRBJ1-5; unclear D gene. Trimming left V 4 bases short and J 5 bases short, with 4 bases between. CDR1 and CDR2 from the germline V gene are SGHTS and YDEGEE. The CDR3 is made up of 11 amino acids. The CDR3 sequence is CASSPHQPQHF. The DNA for the CDR3 is TGTGCCAGCAGCCCCCATCAGCCCCAGCATTTT.

Many counts were recorded for this clonotype. The rearrangement uses TRBV9 and TRBJ1-2; D not certain. Germline values: CDR1 SGDLS, CDR2 YYNGEE. The germline V and J ends were trimmed by 3 bases and 4 bases, with 7 bases remaining between them. The CDR3 is 12 residues long. CDR3 sequence: CASSGERYGYTF. The CDR3 nucleotides are TGTGCCAGCAGCGGCGAACGCTATGGCTACACCTTC.

V is TRBV6-2 or TRBV6-3 and J is TRBJ1-6; a possible D gene is TRBD1 (5 bases). The CDR3 runs to 11 residues. V shed 6 bases and J shed 14 bases, with 11 bases lying between them. Looked up from germline, CDR1 is MNHEY and CDR2 is SVGEGT. Written as DNA, the CDR3 is TGTGCCAGCAGCCCTCAGGGCACCCTCCACTTT. Translating it yields CASSPQGTLHF.

This clonotype occurred many times. This chain joins TRBV20-1 and TRBJ1-2; D is possibly TRBD1 (6 bases). The ends were cut back, 0 bases at V and 4 bases at J, with 15 bases in the middle. There are 15 residues in the CDR3. Per germline, CDR1 DFQATT and CDR2 SNEGSKA (reference sequence). The CDR3 bases are TGCAGTGCTAGAGACCCTTCGACAGGCGCCTATGGCTACACCTTC. Protein sequence: CSARDPSTGAYGYTF.

The V and J genes are TRBV15 and TRBJ1-1; D gene uncertain. CDR1 is LNHNV and CDR2 is YYDKDF in the germline V gene (reference sequence). Trimming took off 5 bases at V and 5 bases at J, with 6 bases between the two ends. This CDR3 region has 11 residues. CDR3: CATSPGTEAFF. The CDR3 DNA follows: TGTGCCACCAGCCCTGGGACTGAAGCTTTCTTT.

This clonotype has ten or more counts. The rearrangement joins TRBV4-1 to TRBJ2-2; D may match TRBD1 or TRBD2 (5 bases each). Per germline, CDR1 MGHRA and CDR2 YSYEKL. The CDR3 is made up of 14 amino acids. V lost 4 bases and J lost 4, with 10 bases in between. DNA of the CDR3: TGCGCCAGCAGCCGGGACCCGGGCACCGGGGAGCTGTTTTTT. Translation: CASSRDPGTGELFF.

J is TRBJ1-5 and V is TRBV20-1, with unresolved D. Trimming took 6 bases from V and 0 from J, leaving 9 bases between them. Germline V lookup: CDR1 DFQATT, CDR2 SNEGSKA (reference sequence). The CDR3 is 13 residues long. Here the CDR3 reads CSALVYSNQPQHF. The CDR3 DNA reads TGCAGTGCCCTGGTGTATAGCAATCAGCCCCAGCATTTT.

The chain carries TRBV29-1 and TRBJ1-2; D is unresolved. V was trimmed by 3 bases and J by 0 bases, leaving 14 bases between them. The CDR3 contains 15 residues. The germline V gene has CDR1 SQVTM and CDR2 ANQGSEA. The CDR3 protein is CSVDPGAFANYGYTF. In DNA form, the CDR3 reads TGCAGCGTTGATCCAGGTGCTTTTGCTAACTATGGCTACACCTTC.

The V and J genes are TRBV10-3 and TRBJ2-3; 8 nucleotides line up with TRBD2. V shed 10 bases and J 2 bases; nucleotides not matched to a gene: 11. CDR1 and CDR2 from the germline V gene are ENHRY and SYGVKD. CDR3 length: 15 amino acids. CDR3 DNA sequence: TGTGCCAGCAGAACTGCGGGGGGCCCCACAGATACGCAGTATTTT. Translating gives CASRTAGGPTDTQYF.

As concerns this clonotype: A much larger clone lies one base from this, so it may be a read error. The chain is built from TRBV11-2 and TRBJ2-1, with 7 nucleotides matching TRBD2. This CDR3 is 18 amino acids long. Germline V lookup: CDR1 SGHAT, CDR2 FQNNGV. V lost 5 bases and J lost 3; bases outside the gene matches: 16. Written as DNA, the CDR3 is TGTGCCAGCAGCCGATCGGTACTGACTAGCAGGCGCTACAATGAGCAGTTCTTC. Amino acid sequence: CASSRSVLTSRRYNEQFF.

The chain employs TRBV6-2 or TRBV6-3 and TRBJ2-5; unclear D gene. The germline CDR1 and CDR2 sequences are MNHEY and SVGEGT. V was pared by 10 bases and J by 1 base, with 22 bases between. The CDR3 runs 16 residues. This CDR3 reads CATLLFIPELQETQYF. CDR3 sequence (DNA): TGTGCCACCCTGCTGTTTATTCCGGAGCTCCAAGAGACCCAGTACTTC.

The sample holds a few counts of this clonotype. V is TRBV6-2 or TRBV6-3 and J is TRBJ1-1, with 11 bases lining up with TRBD1. The germline gives CDR1 MNHEY, CDR2 SVGEGT. CDR3 length: 16 residues. J lost 5 bases, V lost 4 bases, and 9 bases had no gene match. CDR3 loop: CASSFPGTGGRTEAFF. The CDR3 region has the DNA TGTGCCAGCAGTTTCCCTGGGACAGGGGGAAGGACTGAAGCTTTCTTT.

This clonotype was seen only a few times. The chain recombines TRBV19 with TRBJ1-1, with 7 bases matching TRBD1. In germline, CDR1 is LNHDA, CDR2 SQIVND (reference sequence). With V trimmed by 8 bases and J by 9 bases, 21 bases remained unmatched. The CDR3 length is 16 residues. The CDR3 sequence is CASHPYTPDRASQAFF. Written as DNA, the CDR3 is TGTGCCAGTCACCCCTACACCCCAGACAGGGCGAGCCAAGCTTTCTTT.

This clonotype was picked up many times. The chain is built from TRBV3-2 and TRBJ2-5; the D call of TRBD1 is as the table states it, not checked on the DNA. TRBV3-2 is a known pseudogene. CDR3 length: 13 residues. The CDR3 loop reads CASSPGLQETQYF. The CDR3 nucleotides read TGTGCCAGCAGCCCAGGGTTACAAGAGACCCAGTACTTC.

This chain joins TRBV28 and TRBJ2-2; no firm D call. Per germline, CDR1 MDHEN and CDR2 SYDVKM. The CDR3 consists of 16 residues. The V and J ends lost 6 bases and 2 bases respectively, with 16 bases between them. CDR3 nucleotide sequence: TGTGCCAGCAGCCCCCCCCCGTGGCGAAACACCGGGGAGCTGTTTTTT. It encodes CASSPPPWRNTGELFF. Filled out from reference TRBV28 and TRBJ2-2, the complete variable domain reads DVKVTQSSRYLVKRTGEKVFLECVQDMDHENMFWYRQDPGLGLRLIYFSYDVKMKEKGDIPEGYSVSREKKERFSLILESASTNQTSMYLCASSPPPWRNTGELFFGEGSRLTVL.

About this clonotype: A much larger clone differs from this one at a single base, so this may be a read error. This rearrangement joins TRBV10-3 to TRBJ2-1; D not resolved. Germline values: CDR1 ENHRY, CDR2 SYGVKD. V lost 5 bases to trimming and J lost 2 bases, with 10 bases between them. The length of the CDR3 is 14 residues. The CDR3 DNA sequence: TGTGCCATCAGTTCGAGGAGCCCCTACAATGAGCAGTTCTTC. As protein: CAISSRSPYNEQFF.

This clonotype was counted at least ten times. The gene calls are TRBV3-1 and TRBJ2-1; 10 bases line up with TRBD2. V was pared by 3 bases and J by 5 bases, with 4 bases of the junction left unmatched. The V gene's germline CDR1 is LGHDT and CDR2 YNNKEL (reference sequence). The CDR3 runs 15 residues. CDR3 loop: CASSQAGLADNEQFF. The CDR3 bases are TGTGCCAGCAGCCAGGCCGGACTAGCGGACAATGAGCAGTTCTTC.

This clonotype was detected a few times. This CDR3 reads CASSPGWGGEQYF. The CDR3 DNA follows: TGTGCCAGCAGCCCAGGATGGGGAGGGGAGCAGTACTTC. This sequence joins TRBV7-2 and TRBJ2-7, with TRBD2 identical over 7 bases. The junction had 8 bases not matched to a gene; V was cut back by 5 bases and J by 7 bases. The germline V gene encodes CDR1 SGHTA and CDR2 FQGNSA. The CDR3 runs to 13 residues.

The sample holds many counts of this clonotype. The chain couples TRBV20-1 to TRBJ2-1; D is uncertain. The CDR3 has 10 amino acids. Trimming took off 3 bases at V and 4 bases at J, with 1 base between the two ends. In germline, CDR1 is DFQATT, CDR2 SNEGSKA (reference sequence). Written as DNA, the CDR3 is TGCAGTGCTAGTTACAATGAGCAGTTCTTC. It encodes CSASYNEQFF.

In this sample, this clonotype turned up many times. The gene calls are TRBV6-5 and TRBJ1-3, with a weak D call TRBD1 (5 bases). The CDR3 is made up of 14 amino acids. Germline V gene sequence: CDR1 MNHEY, CDR2 SVGAGI. Trimming removed 9 bases from V and 1 base from J, with 13 bases in between. DNA of the CDR3: TGTGCCAGTAGGGGCCTAATATCTGGAAACACCATATATTTT. As protein: CASRGLISGNTIYF.

This clonotype was recorded many times. This chain links TRBV30 with TRBJ1-3, with D perhaps TRBD1 (6 bases). V was trimmed by 4 bases and J by 5 bases, leaving 9 bases between them. From germline, CDR1 is GTSNPN and CDR2 SVGIG (reference sequence). The CDR3 length is 12 residues. The CDR3 DNA reads as TGTGCCTGGAAGCAGGGGCGAAACACCATATATTTT. This gives the protein CAWKQGRNTIYF.